This T cell receptor beta chain was identified during a study of cytomegalovirus exposure and HLA in healthy donors. Study background: A subsequent analysis reported that the roughly 120 validation repertoires were produced on the same platform that had also been used for the 666 first-cohort repertoires. General observations from the study: In vitro, three CMV-associated chains proved specific for CMV antigens.

The donors were in the roughly 120-subject validation cohort, distinct from the approximately 730-subject first cohort. The CDR3 length is 17 residues. The V gene lost 6 bases and the J gene lost 3 bases, with 21 bases spanning the gap. CDR1 is ENHRY, CDR2 SYGVKD, per germline. To note about this clone: The antigen is unknown.

Profiling relied on immunoSEQ multiplex PCR, and the TCRdb table lists in-frame clones only, not all of them. The data show over 200,000 clones, 88% seen once. The sample was PBMCs. The origin of this receptor is a woman between 18 and 30 years old in good health and CMV-seronegative. This chain joins TRBV10-3 and TRBJ1-5; tentatively, D is TRBD1 (6 bases). The CDR3 bases are TGTGCCATCAGGCCCTCCCAGGGGAAAGGGGACAATCAGCCCCAGCATTTT. Amino acid sequence: CAIRPSQGKGDNQPQHF.